This is a list of T cell receptor beta chains from one sample in a study of cytomegalovirus exposure and HLA in healthy donors. Assay used: immunoSEQ multiplex PCR; TCRdb lists only in-frame clones, some missing. The sample records about 160,000 clones, around 83% being singletons. What was sequenced was PBMCs. These TCRs come from a man in his fifties or sixties in good health and CMV-seropositive. CDR3s include the opening cysteine and the closing phenylalanine or tryptophan. The order of the fields is V gene, D gene, clone size, J gene, CDR3 DNA, CDR3 protein. A D gene is named only where the DNA matches it firmly. Not all rows give a size; the values are once, few, many and, for expanded clones, a class.

>TRBV2|-|few|TRBJ2-2
TGTGCCAGCAAGAGGATCGGGGAGCTGTTTTTT
CASKRIGELFF
>TRBV13|-|-|TRBJ2-5
TGTGCCAGCAGCATCCTCGTGACGGGGGATCCGGATGGTGAGACCCAGTACTTC
CASSILVTGDPDGETQYF
>TRBV5-4|-|-|TRBJ1-3
TGTGCCAGCAGCCCGGAGGGTCCGGGGAGCTCTGGAAACACCATATATTTT
CASSPEGPGSSGNTIYF
>TRBV6-1|-|-|TRBJ1-1
TGTGCCAGCAGTGAATCAGGGAACACTGAAGCTTTCTTT
CASSESGNTEAFF
>TRBV5-4|TRBD2|-|TRBJ2-5
TGTGCCAGCAGCTTGGGGGCGGGGGGGCCGGGTAGGGAGACCCAGTACTTC
CASSLGAGGPGRETQYF
>TRBV18|-|-|TRBJ2-7
TGTGCCAGCTCACCACGCGGTGGTTACGAGCAGTACTTC
CASSPRGGYEQYF
>TRBV21-1|-|once|TRBJ1-6
TGTGCCAGCAGCAAAGTAGACAGGCAGGGCCAGCTCGATTCACCCCTCCACTTT
CASSKVDRQGQLDSPLHF
>TRBV19|-|-|TRBJ2-1
TGTGCCAGTAGTACCGGACAGCCTGTCTACAATGAGCAGTTCTTC
CASSTGQPVYNEQFF
>TRBV5-1|-|few|TRBJ1-1
TGCGCCAGCAGCTTGGGGCAGGGTACTTTTGAAGCTTTCTTT
CASSLGQGTFEAFF
>TRBV5-1|TRBD1|-|TRBJ1-3
TGCGCCAGCAGTCGGGACAGCTCTGGAAACACCATATATTTT
CASSRDSSGNTIYF
>TRBV29-1|-|-|TRBJ2-2
TGCAGCGGTTACAGCACCGGGGAGCTGTTTTTT
CSGYSTGELFF
>TRBV4-1|-|-|TRBJ1-6
TGCGCCAGCAGCCCCAACCGCAGGGTTGGGAATTCACCCCTCCACTTT
CASSPNRRVGNSPLHF
>TRBV11-2|-|-|TRBJ2-7
TGTGCCAGCAGCTTAGTTAAGGGGCCCTCCTACGAGCAGTACTTC
CASSLVKGPSYEQYF
>TRBV30|TRBD1|-|TRBJ1-5
TGTGCCTGGAGCGGCGGGACAGCCTCTCATCAGCCCCAGCATTTT
CAWSGGTASHQPQHF
>TRBV14|TRBD1|-|TRBJ1-1
TGTGCCAGCAGCCAAGTCCTCGACAGGGGGAGCACTGAAGCTTTCTTT
CASSQVLDRGSTEAFF
>TRBV2|-|-|TRBJ1-2
TGTGCCAGCAGTGAGAGGGGGGGCGATGGCTACACCTTC
CASSERGGDGYTF
>TRBV25-1|TRBD1|-|TRBJ1-6
TGTGCCAGCAGTGAATACAGACAGGGGGGGAATTCACCCCTCCACTTT
CASSEYRQGGNSPLHF
>TRBV19|-|-|TRBJ1-1
TGTGCCAGTAGTATGGCTGCCCAGGGGACTGAAGCTTTCTTT
CASSMAAQGTEAFF
>TRBV5-4|TRBD1|few|TRBJ1-1
TGTGCCAGCAGCTCCGACAGGGGGCAGTGGAACACTGAAGCTTTCTTT
CASSSDRGQWNTEAFF
>TRBV7-9|-|few|TRBJ2-5
TGTGCCAGCAGCGTGGGACTCGATAGAGAGACCCAGTACTTC
CASSVGLDRETQYF
>TRBV7-9|-|-|TRBJ1-1
TGTTCCAGCAGCTCTTCGGCAGGGTCAACTGAAGCTTTCTTT
CSSSSSAGSTEAFF
>TRBV7-9|-|-|TRBJ1-1
TGTGCCAGCAGCTTAGGTTTAAGGGGATTAGACACTGAAGCTTTCTTT
CASSLGLRGLDTEAFF
>TRBV6-6|-|-|TRBJ2-7
TGTGCCAGCACCTGGGAGCCTGTTAGCTCCTACGAGCAGTACTTC
CASTWEPVSSYEQYF
>TRBV6-6|TRBD1|-|TRBJ1-5
TGTGCCAGCAGTTGGGACAGGGCTGATCAGCCCCAGCATTTT
CASSWDRADQPQHF
>TRBV9|TRBD2|-|TRBJ2-3
TGTGCCAGCAGCGTCCTGACTAGCGGGAGAGATACGCAGTATTTT
CASSVLTSGRDTQYF
>TRBV4-1|TRBD2|-|TRBJ2-3
TGCGCCAGCAGCCCACTGACTAGCGCAAGGGGAGATACGCAGTATTTT
CASSPLTSARGDTQYF
>TRBV25-1|TRBD2|-|TRBJ2-1
TGTGCCAGCAGTGAATTTGCGGGAGCAGGAAATGAGCAGTTCTTC
CASSEFAGAGNEQFF
>TRBV30|TRBD2|once|TRBJ2-1
TGTGCCTGGAGGTCCGGGACTAGCGGGAGCTATGAGCAGTTCTTC
CAWRSGTSGSYEQFF
>TRBV5-4|-|-|TRBJ2-2
TGTGCCAGCAGCACGAAGGGGCCCGGGGAGCTGTTTTTT
CASSTKGPGELFF
>TRBV11-1|-|once|TRBJ2-6
TGTGCCACCAGCGGAAGGTTGGGGCCCGGGGCCAACGTCCTGACTTTC
CATSGRLGPGANVLTF
>TRBV27|-|-|TRBJ1-1
TGTGCCAGCAGTTCTTTAGACAGGAACACTGAAGCTTTCTTT
CASSSLDRNTEAFF
>TRBV4-1|TRBD1|-|TRBJ1-5
TGCGCCAGCAGCCAAAACCCGGGACAGGGAGTCTATCAGCCCCAGCATTTT
CASSQNPGQGVYQPQHF